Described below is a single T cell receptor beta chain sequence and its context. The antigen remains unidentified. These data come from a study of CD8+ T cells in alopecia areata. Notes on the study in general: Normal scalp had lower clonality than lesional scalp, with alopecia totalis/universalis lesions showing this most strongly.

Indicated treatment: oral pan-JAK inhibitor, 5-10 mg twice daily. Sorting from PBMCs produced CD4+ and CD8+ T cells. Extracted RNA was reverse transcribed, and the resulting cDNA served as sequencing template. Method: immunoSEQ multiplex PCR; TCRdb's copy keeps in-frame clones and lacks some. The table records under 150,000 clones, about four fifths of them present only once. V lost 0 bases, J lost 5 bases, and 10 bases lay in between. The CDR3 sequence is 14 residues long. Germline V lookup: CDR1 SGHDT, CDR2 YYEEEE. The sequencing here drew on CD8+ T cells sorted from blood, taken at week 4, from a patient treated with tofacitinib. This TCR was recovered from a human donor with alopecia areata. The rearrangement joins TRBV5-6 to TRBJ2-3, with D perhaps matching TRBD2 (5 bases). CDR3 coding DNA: TGTGCCAGCAGCTTGGAGGGAGCTGGAGATACGCAGTATTTT. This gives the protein CASSLEGAGDTQYF.